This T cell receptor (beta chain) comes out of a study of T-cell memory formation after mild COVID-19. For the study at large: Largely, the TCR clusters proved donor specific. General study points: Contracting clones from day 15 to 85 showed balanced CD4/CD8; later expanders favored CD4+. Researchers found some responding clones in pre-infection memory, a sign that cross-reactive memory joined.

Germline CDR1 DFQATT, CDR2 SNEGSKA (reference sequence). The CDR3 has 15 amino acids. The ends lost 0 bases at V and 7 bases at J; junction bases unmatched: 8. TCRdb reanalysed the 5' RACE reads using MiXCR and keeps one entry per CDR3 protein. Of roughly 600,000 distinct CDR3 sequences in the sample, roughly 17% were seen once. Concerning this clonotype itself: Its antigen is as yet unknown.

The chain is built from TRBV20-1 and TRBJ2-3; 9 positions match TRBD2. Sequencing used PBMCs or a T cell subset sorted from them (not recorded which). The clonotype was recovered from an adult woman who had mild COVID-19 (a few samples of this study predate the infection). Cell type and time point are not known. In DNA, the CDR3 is TGCAGTGCTAGAGATGGCGGGAGGGGTCGGTATACGCAGTATTTT. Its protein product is CSARDGGRGRYTQYF.